These 23 T cell receptor beta chains came from one sample sequenced in a study of blood T cell repertoires in COVID-19. Some clones are missing from TCRdb's copy, which holds only in-frame ones; the method was immunoSEQ multiplex PCR. The sample contains under 250,000 clones, about 86% of which appear only once. The source material was PBMCs or T cells enriched from blood (not recorded which). These receptors were obtained from a woman in her thirties or forties with acute COVID-19.

This clone was seen only once. This chain connects TRBV11-2 to TRBJ2-7; weak D call: TRBD2 (6 bases). V lost 5 bases and J lost 1, with 12 bases in between. Germline V lookup: CDR1 SGHAT, CDR2 FQNNGV. The CDR3 has 14 amino acids. CDR3 in amino acids: CASSLGTLSYEQYF. CDR3 in DNA: TGTGCCAGCAGCCTCGGGACTTTATCCTACGAGCAGTACTTC.

The chain joins TRBV19 to TRBJ1-5, with D possibly being TRBD1 (6 bases). With 6 bases removed from V and 4 bases from J, the gap between germline ends came to 10 bases. The CDR3 has 13 residues. Germline CDR1 and CDR2: LNHDA and SQIVND (reference sequence). CDR3 protein: CASRGALNQPQHF. The CDR3 coding sequence is TGTGCCAGTAGGGGGGCCCTGAATCAGCCCCAGCATTTT.

J is TRBJ2-2 and V is TRBV7-9; 8 bases agree with TRBD2. Germline lookup yields CDR1 SEHNR and CDR2 FQNEAQ (reference sequence). Trimming removed 4 bases from V and 4 bases from J; junction bases left unmatched: 5. The CDR3 is made up of 15 amino acids. In nucleotides, the CDR3 is TGTGCCAGCAGCTCCGGACTAGCCTTCACCGGGGAGCTGTTTTTT. This translates into CASSSGLAFTGELFF. The full variable domain, completed using reference TRBV7-9 and TRBJ2-2, is DTGVSQNPRHKITKRGQNVTFRCDPISEHNRLYWYRQTLGQGPEFLTYFQNEAQLEKSRLLSDRFSAERPKGSFSTLEIQRTEQGDSAMYLCASSSGLAFTGELFFGEGSRLTVL.

This clone was counted once. The chain is built from TRBV9 and TRBJ2-5; 10 nucleotides agree with TRBD2. Germline assignment: CDR1 SGDLS and CDR2 YYNGEE. Trimming at V came to 0 bases and at J to 4 bases, leaving 6 bases not matched to a gene. The CDR3 has 16 residues. The CDR3 loop reads CASSVAASGGPETQYF. The CDR3 bases are TGTGCCAGCAGCGTAGCGGCTAGCGGGGGTCCAGAGACCCAGTACTTC.

The count of this clone is one. V and J are TRBV6-5 and TRBJ2-1; TRBD2 agrees at 11 bases. There are 15 residues in the CDR3. Germline V lookup: CDR1 MNHEY, CDR2 SVGAGI. J gave up 6 bases and V 5 bases, and 6 bases lay outside the gene matches. The CDR3 loop reads CASSLAGGPSNEQFF. The DNA of the CDR3 is TGTGCCAGCAGTCTAGCGGGGGGTCCGAGCAATGAGCAGTTCTTC.

This sequence joins TRBV18 and TRBJ2-5, with TRBD2 identical over 8 bases. Germline V gives CDR1 KGHSH, CDR2 LQKENI. This CDR3 has 15 amino acids. V gave up 3 bases and J gave up 5 bases; unmatched junction bases: 8. In DNA, the CDR3 is TGTGCCAGCTCACCGCAGCGGGAGAGGTCGGAGACCCAGTACTTC. It is translated as CASSPQRERSETQYF.

The chain is built from TRBV18 and TRBJ1-6, with TRBD1 matching 8 bases. The CDR3 consists of 16 residues. CDR1 KGHSH and CDR2 LQKENI come from the germline V gene. The ends lost 3 bases at V and 10 bases at J; junction bases unmatched: 11. Written as DNA, the CDR3 is TGTGCCAGCTCACCCTCCGGACAGGGAAAATCATCACCCCTCCACTTT. It encodes CASSPSGQGKSSPLHF.

CDR3 sequence: CASSQSGSAGETYGYTF. The CDR3 DNA reads TGCGCCAGCAGTCAATCGGGGTCGGCGGGGGAAACCTATGGCTACACCTTC. The V call is TRBV23-1, the J call TRBJ1-2, with a possible D match to TRBD1 (5 bases). TRBV23-1 is known as an ORF, though its function is uncertain. Trimming removed 0 bases at V and 4 bases at J, with 18 bases between. The length of the CDR3 is 17 residues.

The table lists this clone with a few counts. The V call is TRBV24-1, the J call TRBJ1-4, with D hard to call. V was trimmed by 6 bases and J by 8 bases, leaving 21 bases between them. CDR1 KGHDR and CDR2 SFDVKD come from the germline V gene. This CDR3 comprises 16 residues. This chain's CDR3 is CATSLGRGRGREKLFF. The CDR3 DNA reads as TGTGCCACCAGTCTAGGCCGTGGAAGAGGTCGGGAAAAACTGTTTTTT.

V gene TRBV7-9 combines with J gene TRBJ1-2; 12 positions agree with TRBD1. V was clipped by 10 bases and J by 4 bases; unmatched bases: 16. Germline values: CDR1 SEHNR, CDR2 FQNEAQ (reference sequence). The CDR3 is 17 residues long. CDR3: CATDHRDRGRDGYGYTF. The CDR3 coding sequence is TGTGCCACCGACCACCGGGACAGGGGGCGGGATGGCTATGGCTACACCTTC.

This rearrangement joins TRBV4-1 to TRBJ2-2; 7 nucleotides agree with TRBD2. With V trimmed by 4 bases and J by 5 bases, 13 bases remained unmatched. This CDR3 region has 17 residues. Per the germline V gene, CDR1 is MGHRA and CDR2 is YSYEKL. CDR3: CASSLGRAGRGTGELFF. The CDR3 region has the DNA TGCGCCAGCAGCCTCGGGCGAGCAGGGCGGGGGACCGGGGAGCTGTTTTTT.

The sample holds one count of this clone. The chain joins TRBV27 to TRBJ1-3; TRBD1 matches 7 bases. The V gene end was trimmed by 1 base and the J gene end by 0 bases; junction bases not matched to a gene: 9. Germline V gene lookup returns CDR1 MNHEY and CDR2 SMNVEV (reference sequence). The CDR3 is 18 residues long. CDR3: CASSLYQPRQGSGNTIYF. CDR3 in DNA: TGTGCCAGCAGTTTATATCAACCAAGACAGGGCTCTGGAAACACCATATATTTT.

This chain links TRBV28 with TRBJ1-5; TRBD1 agrees at 8 bases. Trimming removed 3 bases from V and 5 bases from J; junction bases left unmatched: 6. Per germline, CDR1 MDHEN and CDR2 SYDVKM. The CDR3 sequence is 15 residues long. The CDR3 DNA is TGTGCCAGCAGTTTGCGACAGGGGTCTCATCAGCCCCAGCATTTT. Protein: CASSLRQGSHQPQHF. The whole variable domain, filled in from reference TRBV28 and TRBJ1-5, reads DVKVTQSSRYLVKRTGEKVFLECVQDMDHENMFWYRQDPGLGLRLIYFSYDVKMKEKGDIPEGYSVSREKKERFSLILESASTNQTSMYLCASSLRQGSHQPQHFGDGTRLSIL.

The gene calls are TRBV19 and TRBJ2-1; 13 nucleotides match TRBD2. This CDR3 contains 17 residues. The V and J ends lost 5 bases and 7 bases, in that order; junction bases with no gene match: 11. Germline V gene sequence: CDR1 LNHDA, CDR2 SQIVND (reference sequence). The CDR3 DNA sequence: TGTGCCAGTAGTCTCCAACCGACTAGCGGGAGGCCAAATGAGCAGTTCTTC. Its translation: CASSLQPTSGRPNEQFF.

This clone has just a few counts. The chain combines TRBV3-1 (or the pseudogene TRBV3-2) with TRBJ1-4; D may be TRBD1 (5 bases). V gave up 6 bases and J gave up 8 bases, with 13 bases separating them. The V gene's germline CDR1 is LGHDT and CDR2 YNNKEL (reference sequence). The CDR3 has 13 residues. The CDR3 nucleotides read TGTGCCAGCAGAACAGGCACTTTCGAAAAACTGTTTTTT. Encoded protein: CASRTGTFEKLFF.

This rearrangement joins TRBV2 to TRBJ2-7, with TRBD2 identical over 10 bases. Germline loops: CDR1 SNHLY, CDR2 FYNNEI. The CDR3 length is 15 residues. The trim removed 5 bases at V and 0 bases at J, leaving 4 bases unmatched. The CDR3 sequence: CASSPSGGISYEQYF. DNA of the CDR3: TGTGCCAGCAGTCCTAGCGGGGGAATCTCCTACGAGCAGTACTTC.

This chain uses TRBV7-8 with TRBJ2-1; 8 bases are a match to TRBD1. The CDR3 runs 15 residues. CDR1 and CDR2 from the germline V gene are SGHVS and FQNEAQ. V gave up 5 bases and J gave up 6 bases; unmatched junction bases: 9. CDR3 loop: CASSREDRASNEQFF. CDR3 in DNA: TGTGCCAGCAGCCGCGAGGACAGGGCCTCCAATGAGCAGTTCTTC.

The chain links TRBV13 to TRBJ2-6; D unclear. This CDR3 has 16 residues. Germline assignment: CDR1 PRHDT and CDR2 FYEKMQ (reference sequence). The germline V and J ends were trimmed by 3 bases and 0 bases, with 9 bases remaining between them. In DNA, the CDR3 is TGTGCCAGCAGCTTGAGGCCTTCCTCTGGGGCCAACGTCCTGACTTTC. It specifies CASSLRPSSGANVLTF.

The chain is built from TRBV24-1 and TRBJ2-1; 8 nucleotides line up with TRBD2. Germline V CDR1 and CDR2: KGHDR, SFDVKD. The length of the CDR3 is 16 residues. V dropped 3 bases and J dropped 7; count of bases not matched to a gene: 10. The CDR3 DNA reads TGTGCCACCAGTGATGGGTCACTGCGGGGGGTAAATGAGCAGTTCTTC. Translating gives CATSDGSLRGVNEQFF.

This clone was recorded many times. The V and J genes are TRBV29-1 and TRBJ2-1, with a possible D match to TRBD2 (6 bases). V was pared by 3 bases and J by 0 bases, with 9 bases between. In germline, CDR1 is SQVTM, CDR2 ANQGSEA. The CDR3 contains 14 residues. This CDR3 reads CSVEGGVSYNEQFF. CDR3 nucleotides: TGCAGCGTTGAGGGGGGAGTCTCCTACAATGAGCAGTTCTTC.

This chain links TRBV10-1 with TRBJ2-3; no reliable D call. V lost 0 bases and J 2 bases, leaving 9 bases between the germline ends. The CDR3 length is 15 residues. Per germline, CDR1 WNHNN and CDR2 SYGVQD (reference sequence). CDR3 DNA sequence: TGCGCCAGCAGTGAGTCGAGAGCTTCCACAGATACGCAGTATTTT. Translation gives CASSESRASTDTQYF.

This clone was recorded a few times. The chain uses TRBV4-1 and TRBJ1-2; maybe TRBD1 (6 bases). Trimming took 1 base from V and 8 from J, leaving 11 bases between them. The CDR3 covers 13 residues. CDR1 is MGHRA and CDR2 is YSYEKL in the germline V gene. CDR3 residues: CASSQVPGVGYTF. DNA of the CDR3: TGCGCCAGCAGCCAAGTGCCAGGGGTGGGCTACACCTTC.

The V call is TRBV6-5, the J call TRBJ2-2; 9 bases are a match to TRBD2. This CDR3 comprises 15 residues. CDR1 and CDR2 from the germline V gene are MNHEY and SVGAGI. The trim removed 5 bases at V and 2 bases at J, leaving 3 bases unmatched. The CDR3 loop is CASSRAGGNTGELFF. CDR3 coding DNA: TGTGCCAGCAGTCGAGCGGGAGGAAACACCGGGGAGCTGTTTTTT.